The 6 T cell receptor beta chains presented below share a single source sample, sequenced in a study of cytomegalovirus exposure and HLA in healthy donors. PCR amplification relied on 60 Vbeta primers (plus 13 Jbeta primers). Generated by immunoSEQ multiplex PCR, the TCRdb table keeps only in-frame clones and is missing some. Counted here are about 120,000 clones, around two thirds occurring once; the ten biggest clones make up roughly 8.6%. The sample was PBMCs. These receptors all stem from a woman between 40 and 50 years old in good health and CMV-seropositive.

Ten or more counts support this clone. A single base is all that separates this from a far larger clone, so a read error is likely. The same CDR3 arises from other DNA sequences in this sample as well. The V gene is TRBV4-1, the J gene TRBJ2-3; D is perhaps TRBD2 (7 bases). Germline V gene sequence: CDR1 MGHRA, CDR2 YSYEKL. CDR3 length: 15 residues. CDR3 residues: CASSHRDGRTDTQYF. The CDR3 DNA is TGTGCCAGCAGCCACAGGGACGGGAGGACAGATACGCAGTATTTT.

This chain's CDR3 is CASSQDRGGYGYTF. CDR3 nucleotide sequence: TGTGCCAGCAGCCAGGACAGGGGCGGCTATGGCTACACCTTC. The chain uses TRBV4-2 and TRBJ1-2; TRBD1 matches 9 bases. Trimming took 3 bases from V and 4 from J; bases not matched to a gene: 3. Germline V gene sequence: CDR1 LGHNA, CDR2 YNFKEQ. There are 14 residues in the CDR3.

CDR3 region: CASSIRTSGIEQFF. The CDR3 DNA reads as TGTGCCAGTAGTATTCGAACTAGCGGGATCGAGCAGTTCTTC. The chain couples TRBV19 to TRBJ2-1; the match to TRBD2 covers 10 bases. Germline V gene sequence: CDR1 LNHDA, CDR2 SQIVND (reference sequence). The CDR3 extends over 14 amino acids. Germline trimming cut 3 bases from V and 10 bases from J; bases unmatched to any gene: 6. Together with reference TRBV19 and TRBJ2-1, the CDR3 gives the full variable domain: DGGITQSPKYLFRKEGQNVTLSCEQNLNHDAMYWYRQDPGQGLRLIYYSQIVNDFQKGDIAEGYSVSREKKESFPLTVTSAQKNPTAFYLCASSIRTSGIEQFFGPGTRLTVL.

The gene calls are TRBV11-2 and TRBJ1-2; 7 nucleotides match TRBD1. V lost 5 bases, J lost 8 bases, and 8 bases stayed unmatched. The CDR3 runs 13 residues. Germline CDR1 is SGHAT and CDR2 is FQNNGV. CDR3 in amino acids: CASSTRQGGGYTF. DNA for the CDR3: TGTGCCAGCAGCACCCGACAGGGAGGAGGCTACACCTTC.

The rearrangement joins TRBV29-1 to TRBJ1-2; 8 bases map to TRBD1. Looked up from germline, CDR1 is SQVTM and CDR2 is ANQGSEA. This CDR3 comprises 11 residues. V was clipped by 8 bases and J by 6 bases; unmatched bases: 5. The chain's CDR3 is CSSRGQDGYTF. For the CDR3, the DNA is TGCAGCTCGAGGGGACAGGATGGCTACACCTTC.

The chain couples TRBV4-1 to TRBJ2-2; 14 nucleotides match TRBD2. The V gene end was trimmed by 6 bases and the J gene end by 1 base; junction bases not matched to a gene: 4. The CDR3 is 17 residues long. From germline, CDR1 is MGHRA and CDR2 YSYEKL. In DNA form, the CDR3 reads TGCGCCAGCAGGCGAGGACTAGCGGGAGGGAACACCGGGGAGCTGTTTTTT. Encoded protein: CASRRGLAGGNTGELFF.